This T cell receptor (beta chain) was observed in a study of graft-versus-host responses after intestinal transplantation. Study overall: Each recipient received a multivisceral, liver-intestinal, or isolated intestinal graft.

Profiled with immunoSEQ multiplex PCR; TCRdb holds only in-frame clones, not every one. The data show roughly 90,000 clones, with around 93% seen just once and approximately 0.32% held by the top ten. On this clone: The antigen is unknown.

CDR3 length: 13 amino acids. Germline V lookup: CDR1 SEHNR, CDR2 FQNEAQ (reference sequence). With 8 bases removed from V and 0 bases from J, the gap between germline ends came to 11 bases. This receptor was obtained from a human donor who was the organ donor for an intestinal transplant. The chain carries TRBV7-9 and TRBJ2-7; no reliable D call. The starting material was unstimulated CD4+ T cells sorted from spleen or lymph node cells, obtained before transplant. The CDR3 spells CASRRSASYEQYF. CDR3 DNA: TGTGCCAGCCGCCGGAGCGCCTCCTACGAGCAGTACTTC.